This is a list of T cell receptor beta chains from one sample in a study of blood T cell repertoires in COVID-19. Clones were sequenced by immunoSEQ multiplex PCR, and TCRdb holds only the in-frame ones, with some missing. The table lists 90,000 to 100,000 clones, about 80% of them singletons. The specimen was peripheral blood. These receptors all come from a man in his 70s with acute or convalescent COVID-19. Both conserved end residues are part of each CDR3. The D gene is left open where the match is weak. Size values are once, few and many counts, or a class for expanded clones, and some rows have none.

J gene | V gene | D gene | clone size | CDR3 DNA | CDR3 protein
TRBJ1-2 | TRBV29-1 | TRBD1 | few | TGCAGCGTTGAAATGCCAGGGGGCTGGAGCTATGGCTACACCTTC | CSVEMPGGWSYGYTF
TRBJ2-7 | TRBV2 | . | . | TGTGCCAGCGGAAGCGGAGGGCACCCCTACGAGCAGTACTTC | CASGSGGHPYEQYF
TRBJ1-2 | TRBV19 | . | . | TGTGCCAGTAGTATAGGGGAGGGAGTCGATGGCTACACCTTC | CASSIGEGVDGYTF
TRBJ1-5 | TRBV6-6 | TRBD1 | . | TGTGCCAGCAGTACAGGCGGACAGGGGAGTACACAGCCCCAGCATTTT | CASSTGGQGSTQPQHF
TRBJ2-7 | TRBV3-1/TRBV3-2 | . | . | TGTGCCAGCAGCCAAGGAGAGAGGCTCGGACGGGGGAGTAACGAGCAGTACTTC | CASSQGERLGRGSNEQYF
TRBJ1-5 | TRBV6-5 | . | . | TGTGCCAGCAGCCAACGTCCTGGCCAGCCCCAGCATTTT | CASSQRPGQPQHF
TRBJ2-1 | TRBV20-1 | . | . | TGCAGTGCTAGACAGTTCAATGAGCAGTTCTTC | CSARQFNEQFF
TRBJ1-5 | TRBV5-8 | . | . | TGTGCCAGCAGCTTGGCAGGGCGTAGCAATCAGCCCCAGCATTTT | CASSLAGRSNQPQHF
TRBJ1-5 | TRBV27 | TRBD1 | . | TGTGCCAGCAGTTTATCGGGTAGACAGGGCAATCAGCCCCAACATTTT | CASSLSGRQGNQPQHF
TRBJ2-7 | TRBV30 | . | . | TGTGCCTGGAGTGGGGACTTCTTGGCCGAGCAGTACTTC | CAWSGDFLAEQYF
TRBJ1-5 | TRBV28 | . | . | TGTGCCAGCAGCTTAGCCGGGAACAGGGGCAATCAGCCCCAGCATTTT | CASSLAGNRGNQPQHF
TRBJ1-1 | TRBV7-9 | TRBD1 | . | TGTGCCAGCATCAGGACAGGGCAGGGCACTGAAGCTTTCTTT | CASIRTGQGTEAFF
TRBJ2-2 | TRBV7-2 | . | once | TGTGCCAGCAGCTTATTTGGGAGAGGAAACACCGGGGAGCTGTTTTTT | CASSLFGRGNTGELFF
TRBJ1-2 | TRBV15 | . | . | TGTGCCACCAGCAGAGATACTTATGGCTACACCTTC | CATSRDTYGYTF
TRBJ1-5 | TRBV28 | . | . | TGTGCCAGCAGTTTCGATCAGCCCCAGCATTTT | CASSFDQPQHF
TRBJ1-1 | TRBV2 | . | . | TGTGCCAGCAGTGAACGCCAGATAAACACTGAAGCTTTCTTT | CASSERQINTEAFF
TRBJ2-1 | TRBV9 | TRBD2 | . | TGTGCCAGCAGCGTATTGGGGACTACGGATGAGCAGTTCTTC | CASSVLGTTDEQFF
TRBJ1-5 | TRBV11-2 | . | . | TGTGCCAGCAGCTTGGGGGCAGGGAGGGTGGATCAGCCCCAGCATTTT | CASSLGAGRVDQPQHF
TRBJ2-2 | TRBV7-3 | TRBD2 | . | TGTGCCAGCAGCTTAACCCCGAACCTAGCGGAGACGAACACCGGGGAGCTGTTTTTT | CASSLTPNLAETNTGELFF
TRBJ2-7 | TRBV30 | . | . | TGTGCCTGGAGTGTCCAGGGATACGAGCAGTACTTC | CAWSVQGYEQYF
TRBJ1-5 | TRBV4-2 | . | . | TGTGCCAGCAGCCAAGTGGCGCAGGGAACTTTTCAGCCCCAGCATTTT | CASSQVAQGTFQPQHF